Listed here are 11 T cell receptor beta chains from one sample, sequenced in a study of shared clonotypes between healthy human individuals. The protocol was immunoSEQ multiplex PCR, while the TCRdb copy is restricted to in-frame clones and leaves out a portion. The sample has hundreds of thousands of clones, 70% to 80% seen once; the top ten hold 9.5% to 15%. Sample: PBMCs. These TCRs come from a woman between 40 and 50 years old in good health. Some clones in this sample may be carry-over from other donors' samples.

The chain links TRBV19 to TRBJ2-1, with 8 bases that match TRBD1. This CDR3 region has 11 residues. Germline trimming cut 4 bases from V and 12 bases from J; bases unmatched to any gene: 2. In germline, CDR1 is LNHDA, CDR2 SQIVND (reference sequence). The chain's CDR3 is CASSTDRGQFF. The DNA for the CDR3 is TGTGCCAGTAGTACAGACAGGGGGCAGTTCTTC.

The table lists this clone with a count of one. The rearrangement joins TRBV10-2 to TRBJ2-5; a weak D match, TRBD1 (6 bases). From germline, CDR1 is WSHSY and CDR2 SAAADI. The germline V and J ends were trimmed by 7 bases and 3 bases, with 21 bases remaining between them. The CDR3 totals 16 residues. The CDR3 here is CASKSGTLLSKETQYF. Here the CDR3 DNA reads TGCGCCAGCAAGTCCGGGACACTACTGTCCAAAGAGACCCAGTACTTC.

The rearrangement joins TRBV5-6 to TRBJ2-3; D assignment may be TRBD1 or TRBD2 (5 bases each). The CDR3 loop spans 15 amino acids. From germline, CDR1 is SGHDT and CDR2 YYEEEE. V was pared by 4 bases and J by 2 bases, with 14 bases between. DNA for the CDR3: TGTGCCAGCAGCATTGGGGGAGATCCCACAGATACGCAGTATTTT. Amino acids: CASSIGGDPTDTQYF.

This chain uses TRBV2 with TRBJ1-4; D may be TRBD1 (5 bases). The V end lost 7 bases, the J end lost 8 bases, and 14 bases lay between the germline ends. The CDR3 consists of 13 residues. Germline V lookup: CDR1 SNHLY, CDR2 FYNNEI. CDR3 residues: CASTRQREEKLFF. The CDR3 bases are TGTGCCAGCACCCGACAGCGGGAGGAAAAACTGTTTTTT.

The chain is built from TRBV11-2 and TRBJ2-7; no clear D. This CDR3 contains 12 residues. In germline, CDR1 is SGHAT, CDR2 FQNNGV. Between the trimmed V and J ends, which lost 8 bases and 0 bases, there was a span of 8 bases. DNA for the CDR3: TGTGCCAGCGGGCTCAGCTCCTACGAGCAGTACTTC. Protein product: CASGLSSYEQYF. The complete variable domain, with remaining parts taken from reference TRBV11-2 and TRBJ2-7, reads EAGVAQSPRYKIIEKRQSVAFWCNPISGHATLYWYQQILGQGPKLLIQFQNNGVVDDSQLPKDRFSAERLKGVDSTLKIQPAKLEDSAVYLCASGLSSYEQYFGPGTRLTVT.

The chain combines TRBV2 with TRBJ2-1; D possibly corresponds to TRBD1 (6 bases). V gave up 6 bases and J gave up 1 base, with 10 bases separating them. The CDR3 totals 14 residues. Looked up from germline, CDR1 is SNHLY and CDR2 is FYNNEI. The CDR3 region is CASRVGASYNEQFF. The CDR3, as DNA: TGTGCCAGCAGAGTGGGGGCTTCCTACAATGAGCAGTTCTTC.

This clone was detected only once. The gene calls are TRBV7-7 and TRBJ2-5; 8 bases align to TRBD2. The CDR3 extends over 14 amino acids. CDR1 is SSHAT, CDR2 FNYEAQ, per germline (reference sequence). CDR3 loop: CASSRTASGETQYF. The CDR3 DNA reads TGTGCTAGCTCGCGGACAGCTAGCGGGGAGACCCAGTACTTC.

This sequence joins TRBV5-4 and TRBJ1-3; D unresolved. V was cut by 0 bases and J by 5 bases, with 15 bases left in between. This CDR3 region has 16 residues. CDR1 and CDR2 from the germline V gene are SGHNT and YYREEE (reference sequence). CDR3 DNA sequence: TGTGCCAGCAGCTTGGGGCCCCAGTTCGGAAGAAACACCATATATTTT. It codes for CASSLGPQFGRNTIYF.

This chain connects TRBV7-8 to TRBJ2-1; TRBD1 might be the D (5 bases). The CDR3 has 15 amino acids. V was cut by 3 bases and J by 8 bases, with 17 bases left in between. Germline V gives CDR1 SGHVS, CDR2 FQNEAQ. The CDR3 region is CASSFRQGPLDEQFF. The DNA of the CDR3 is TGTGCCAGCAGCTTCCGCCAGGGCCCCTTGGATGAGCAGTTCTTC.

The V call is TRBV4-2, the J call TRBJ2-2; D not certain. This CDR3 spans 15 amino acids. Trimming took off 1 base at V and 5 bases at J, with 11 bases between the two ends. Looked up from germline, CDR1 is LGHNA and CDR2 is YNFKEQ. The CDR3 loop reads CASSQVQIWTGELFF. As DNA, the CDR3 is TGTGCCAGCAGCCAAGTCCAGATTTGGACCGGGGAGCTGTTTTTT.

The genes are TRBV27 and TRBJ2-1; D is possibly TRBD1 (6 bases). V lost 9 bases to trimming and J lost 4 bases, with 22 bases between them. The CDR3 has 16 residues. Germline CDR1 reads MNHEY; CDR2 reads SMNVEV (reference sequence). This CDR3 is CASPPSPGQTYNEQFF. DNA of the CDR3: TGTGCCAGTCCGCCATCACCCGGACAGACATACAATGAGCAGTTCTTC.